This T cell receptor (beta chain) originates from a study of Graves' ophthalmopathy and Graves' hyperthyroidism. RNA served as the template for amplifying TCR beta CDR3 regions. A first-round RT-PCR used HTBI primers, followed by a second-round multiplex PCR. TCRdb re-called the multiplex PCR reads through MiXCR, storing one row per CDR3 protein. The sample yields hundreds of thousands of distinct CDR3 sequences, roughly 39% seen once. Ophthalmopathy was moderately-to-severely active, CAS at least 3, NOSPECS at least 4, lasting under 3 months. Germline values: CDR1 SGHNT, CDR2 YYREEE (reference sequence). V lost 4 bases to trimming and J lost 9 bases, with 14 bases between them. This CDR3 is 13 amino acids long.

The sequence derives from an adult man with Graves' ophthalmopathy. V and J are TRBV5-4 and TRBJ1-3, with a possible D match to TRBD1 (5 bases). Sequencing was carried out using peripheral blood. CDR3 sequence reads: CASSERQSGTIYF. The CDR3 region has the DNA TGTGCCAGCAGCGAGCGACAGTCGGGCACCATATATTTT.